This T cell receptor beta chain was sequenced during a study of T cell repertoires in cytomegalovirus infection. TCRdb ran MiXCR on the reads and lists one entry per CDR3 protein. The top ten clones hold roughly an eighth of a sample with 450,000 to 650,000 distinct CDR3 sequences, 26% of them seen once. V was trimmed by 3 bases and J by 10 bases, leaving 13 bases between them. This CDR3 is built from 13 residues. This clonotype appeared a few times. This clonotype was obtained from a human donor in good health (CMV status not recorded). Some clones in this sample may be carry-over from other donors' samples. The material sequenced was PBMCs. The rearrangement links TRBV12-3 or TRBV12-4 to TRBJ2-1; D remains ambiguous. The CDR3 sequence: CASSLRRPQEQFF. CDR3 coding DNA: TGTGCCAGCAGTTTGCGACGCCCCCAGGAGCAGTTCTTC.